These 17 T cell receptor beta chains were sequenced from one sample in a study of blood T cells in healthy people across ages. Combining a sample-barcoded 5' primer with a J-beta primer mix, a second PCR ran for about 7 to 11 cycles. TCRdb ran MiXCR on the 5' RACE reads and lists one entry per CDR3 protein. The sample has approximately 1,700,000 distinct CDR3 sequences, roughly two fifths seen once. The sample was blood. All receptors come from a human donor in good health.

The chain combines TRBV7-3 with TRBJ2-3; 9 bases fit TRBD2. This CDR3 is 17 amino acids long. V shed 0 bases and J 2 bases; nucleotides not matched to a gene: 6. Germline V gene sequence: CDR1 SGHTA, CDR2 FQGTGA. The CDR3 region is CASSLTIAGAHTDTQYF. The DNA of the CDR3 is TGTGCCAGCAGCTTAACAATAGCGGGGGCTCACACAGATACGCAGTATTTT. Drawing the rest from reference TRBV7-3 and TRBJ2-3, the complete variable domain is GAGVSQTPSNKVTEKGKYVELRCDPISGHTALYWYRQSLGQGPEFLIYFQGTGAADDSGLPNDRFFAVRPEGSVSTLKIQRTERGDSAVYLCASSLTIAGAHTDTQYFGPGTRLTVL.

This clonotype occurred a few times. This chain uses TRBV5-1 with TRBJ1-2, with TRBD1 matching over 7 bases. CDR3 length equals 17 residues. Germline V gives CDR1 SGHRS, CDR2 YFSETQ. Losses at the gene ends were 2 bases for V and 8 bases for J; bases not matched to a gene: 18. The CDR3 spells CASSLRYDREGSGGYTF. CDR3 coding DNA: TGCGCCAGCAGCTTACGCTATGACAGGGAAGGGTCTGGAGGCTACACCTTC.

In its sample, this clonotype was seen a few times. This chain links TRBV20-1 with TRBJ1-1; tentative D call: TRBD1 (5 bases). V was cut by 1 base and J by 2 bases, with 8 bases left in between. This CDR3 spans 13 amino acids. Germline V gives CDR1 DFQATT, CDR2 SNEGSKA (reference sequence). The CDR3 DNA is TGCAGTGCTAGAGCCGACAGCAACACTGAAGCTTTCTTT. Translating it yields CSARADSNTEAFF.

This clonotype has a handful of counts. J is TRBJ1-6 and V is TRBV7-2; TRBD1 might be the D (6 bases). V lost 1 base to trimming and J lost 9 bases, with 13 bases between them. The germline V gene has CDR1 SGHTA and CDR2 FQGNSA. The CDR3 contains 15 residues. The CDR3 here is CASSLGGGASSPLHF. Written as DNA, the CDR3 is TGTGCCAGCAGCTTAGGCGGGGGGGCCAGTTCACCCCTCCACTTT.

Ten or more counts support this clonotype. Germline is not matched at one junction end, which may reflect a read error. The chain has TRBV5-1 and TRBJ2-5, with 10 bases that match TRBD1. Looked up from germline, CDR1 is SGHRS and CDR2 is YFSETQ. The CDR3 sequence is 14 residues long. DNA for the CDR3: TGTGCCAGCAGTTCGACAGGGGGCGAAGAGACCCAGTACTTC. It encodes CASSSTGGEETQYF.

This clonotype was observed at least ten times. The chain recombines TRBV12-3 or TRBV12-4 with TRBJ1-4; D is ambiguous. The CDR3 spans 14 residues. The V end lost 5 bases, the J end lost 2 bases, and 9 bases lay between the germline ends. CDR3: CASSPRWTNEKLFF. CDR3 in DNA: TGTGCCAGCAGTCCGCGGTGGACTAATGAAAAACTGTTTTTT.

This clonotype has a handful of counts. V is TRBV6-6 and J is TRBJ1-5; no clear D gene. V dropped 0 bases and J dropped 4 bases, with 7 bases sitting between them. Germline CDR1 reads MNHNY; CDR2 reads SVGAGI (reference sequence). The length of the CDR3 is 14 residues. CDR3 bases: TGTGCCAGCAGTTACTCTTCGGGGAATCAGCCCCAGCATTTT. It translates to CASSYSSGNQPQHF.

This clonotype appeared a few times. The V and J genes are TRBV9 and TRBJ1-2; TRBD1 matches 8 bases. The CDR3 spans 13 residues. In germline, CDR1 is SGDLS, CDR2 YYNGEE. The V segment lost 4 bases and the J segment 7 bases; nucleotides outside the gene matches: 6. CDR3 protein: CASSSHRGSGYTF. CDR3 nucleotide sequence: TGTGCCAGCAGCTCCCACAGGGGGTCTGGCTACACCTTC.

The J gene is TRBJ1-2, the V gene TRBV2, with TRBD1 as a possible D gene (5 bases). Germline assignment: CDR1 SNHLY and CDR2 FYNNEI. V was trimmed by 2 bases and J by 4 bases, leaving 11 bases between them. The CDR3 is 14 amino acids. The CDR3 loop reads CASSEQGSLYGYTF. The DNA of the CDR3 is TGTGCCAGCAGTGAACAGGGATCCCTCTATGGCTACACCTTC.

The genes are TRBV6-6 and TRBJ2-7, with D tentatively TRBD1 (6 bases). The V end was cut by 2 bases, the J end by 4 bases, with 12 bases between. The CDR3 extends over 14 amino acids. Germline V gene data show CDR1 as MNHNY and CDR2 as SVGAGI (reference sequence). The CDR3: CASSYGQIEYEQYF. Here the CDR3 DNA reads TGTGCCAGCAGTTACGGACAGATCGAGTACGAGCAGTACTTC.

The chain combines TRBV5-6 with TRBJ2-1; the D gene is possibly TRBD2 (5 bases). The CDR3 loop spans 11 amino acids. Trimming took 6 bases from V and 7 from J, leaving 8 bases between them. CDR1 and CDR2 (germline): SGHDT, YYEEEE. The CDR3 bases are TGTGCCAGCAATTGGACTAATGAGCAGTTCTTC. Translated, it gives CASNWTNEQFF.

This rearrangement joins TRBV12-3 or TRBV12-4 to TRBJ2-1, with 7 bases aligning to TRBD1. The CDR3 contains 14 residues. V trimming: 10 bases; J trimming: 6 bases; junction bases outside the gene matches: 12. The CDR3 loop is CATNSGTDPNEQFF. The CDR3 region has the DNA TGTGCCACCAACTCCGGGACAGATCCCAATGAGCAGTTCTTC.

This clonotype was seen only a few times. The chain has TRBV6-1 and TRBJ1-6; no clear D gene. The germline V gene encodes CDR1 MNHNS and CDR2 SASEGT. V lost 10 bases to trimming and J lost 5 bases, with 15 bases between them. CDR3 length: 14 residues. The DNA for the CDR3 is TGTGCCACCAGACTGAGGACCAATAATTCACCCCTCCACTTT. This codes for CATRLRTNNSPLHF.

This chain connects TRBV7-2 to TRBJ2-3, with D tentatively TRBD1 (6 bases). The V gene's germline CDR1 is SGHTA and CDR2 FQGNSA. This CDR3 has 15 residues. Trimming removed 1 base at V and 2 bases at J, with 10 bases between. The CDR3 DNA sequence: TGTGCCAGCAGCTTAGGGGGGCCGGTCACAGATACGCAGTATTTT. Translation gives CASSLGGPVTDTQYF. Based on the CDR3 plus reference TRBV7-2 and TRBJ2-3, the full variable domain is GAGVSQSPSNKVTEKGKDVELRCDPISGHTALYWYRQSLGQGLEFLIYFQGNSAPDKSGLPSDRFSAERTGGSVSTLTIQRTQQEDSAVYLCASSLGGPVTDTQYFGPGTRLTVL.

This clonotype appeared a few times. At one end, the junction sequence differs from germline, possibly due to a read error. This chain uses TRBV4-1 with TRBJ2-4; TRBD1 is a possible D gene (7 bases). Germline V CDR1 and CDR2: MGHRA, YSYEKL. The CDR3 is 15 amino acids. As DNA, the CDR3 is TGCGCCAGTAGCCAAACAGGGGAGGAAAAAAACATTCAGTACTTC. This gives the protein CASSQTGEEKNIQYF.

This clonotype has just a few counts. The V and J genes are TRBV29-1 and TRBJ2-7; 9 bases line up with TRBD1. This CDR3 is built from 12 residues. From germline, CDR1 is SQVTM and CDR2 ANQGSEA. V was clipped by 6 bases and J by 4 bases; unmatched bases: 4. CDR3 residues: CSVTGQGYEQYF. The CDR3 region has the DNA TGCAGCGTCACGGGACAGGGATACGAGCAGTACTTC.

This clonotype was seen a single time. V usage is TRBV12-3 or TRBV12-4 and J usage is TRBJ2-7; TRBD1 agrees at 7 bases. The CDR3 extends over 15 amino acids. J gave up 3 bases and V 3 bases, and 8 bases lay outside the gene matches. In DNA form, the CDR3 reads TGTGCCAGCAGTTTGGGGACAGAACCGAACTACGAGCAGTACTTC. This gives the protein CASSLGTEPNYEQYF.